These T cell receptor beta chains were read from a single sample in a study of T cell responses to AZD1222 COVID-19 vaccine. Method: immunoSEQ multiplex PCR; TCRdb's copy keeps in-frame clones and lacks some. The table has around 100,000 clones, roughly 90% seen once. The input for sequencing was peripheral blood, taken on day 0 of AZD1222 vaccination. The receptors come from an adult in good health. CDR3s include the opening cysteine and the closing phenylalanine or tryptophan. Fields, in order: V gene, CDR3 length, D gene, clone size, J gene, CDR3 DNA, CDR3 protein. A D gene is named only where the DNA matches it firmly. Some rows mark clone size as missing; the rest say once, few, many or name a class of expanded clone.

v_gene: TRBV5-1; len: 13; d_gene: -; abundance: -; j_gene: TRBJ2-5; CDR3nt: TGCGCCAGCAGCTTGGCCTATTCGGAGACCCAGTACTTC; CDR3aa: CASSLAYSETQYF
v_gene: TRBV11-3; len: 16; d_gene: -; abundance: once; j_gene: TRBJ2-1; CDR3nt: TGTGCCAGCAGCGGGACCACAAGTAACTCCTACAATGAGCAGTTCTTC; CDR3aa: CASSGTTSNSYNEQFF
v_gene: TRBV27; len: 13; d_gene: -; abundance: once; j_gene: TRBJ2-7; CDR3nt: TGTGCCAGCAGTTCAAACAGTGCGTACGAGCAGTACTTC; CDR3aa: CASSSNSAYEQYF
v_gene: TRBV7-2; len: 13; d_gene: -; abundance: -; j_gene: TRBJ1-3; CDR3nt: TGTGCCAGCAGCTCTTACTCTGGAAACACCATATATTTT; CDR3aa: CASSSYSGNTIYF
v_gene: TRBV7-2; len: 14; d_gene: -; abundance: -; j_gene: TRBJ1-4; CDR3nt: TGTGCCAGCCGCCTAAACCCCCAGGATGAAAAACTGTTTTTT; CDR3aa: CASRLNPQDEKLFF
v_gene: TRBV3-1/TRBV3-2; len: 15; d_gene: TRBD1; abundance: -; j_gene: TRBJ1-4; CDR3nt: TGTGCCAGCAGCCCTTGGACAGGGGAAGGAGAAAAACTGTTTTTT; CDR3aa: CASSPWTGEGEKLFF
v_gene: TRBV5-5; len: 13; d_gene: -; abundance: few; j_gene: TRBJ2-5; CDR3nt: TGTGCCAGCAGCCCCTATCCCAGAGAGACCCAGTACTTC; CDR3aa: CASSPYPRETQYF
v_gene: TRBV15; len: 14; d_gene: -; abundance: once; j_gene: TRBJ1-2; CDR3nt: TGTGCCACCAGTATAGGGAGGACCCGCTATGGCTACACCTTC; CDR3aa: CATSIGRTRYGYTF
v_gene: TRBV29-1; len: 14; d_gene: -; abundance: -; j_gene: TRBJ2-7; CDR3nt: TGCAGCGTTGAAGAGCCGGGGGGCGGCCTCGAGCAGTACTTC; CDR3aa: CSVEEPGGGLEQYF
v_gene: TRBV7-2; len: 15; d_gene: TRBD1; abundance: -; j_gene: TRBJ1-6; CDR3nt: TGTGCCAGCAGCCTTGGACAGGTCGATAATTCACCCCTCCACTTT; CDR3aa: CASSLGQVDNSPLHF
v_gene: TRBV18; len: 16; d_gene: -; abundance: -; j_gene: TRBJ2-3; CDR3nt: TGTGCCAGCTCACCAGCGGGAATTTGGGACACAGATACGCAGTATTTT; CDR3aa: CASSPAGIWDTDTQYF
v_gene: TRBV6-2/TRBV6-3; len: 16; d_gene: -; abundance: once; j_gene: TRBJ1-3; CDR3nt: TGTGCCAGCAGTTACGGAGGGGCCTTCTCTGGAAACACCATATATTTT; CDR3aa: CASSYGGAFSGNTIYF
v_gene: TRBV3-1/TRBV3-2; len: 15; d_gene: TRBD2; abundance: -; j_gene: TRBJ2-1; CDR3nt: TGTGCCAGCAGCCCCAGGACTAGCGGGAACAATGAGCAGTTCTTC; CDR3aa: CASSPRTSGNNEQFF
v_gene: TRBV5-1; len: 16; d_gene: TRBD1; abundance: -; j_gene: TRBJ2-2; CDR3nt: TGCGCCAGCAGCCCCGGGACAGGGGGCTTCACCGGGGAGCTGTTTTTT; CDR3aa: CASSPGTGGFTGELFF
v_gene: TRBV7-2; len: 14; d_gene: -; abundance: -; j_gene: TRBJ1-2; CDR3nt: TGTGCCAGCAGCTTAGACCCCAGGGCAAAAGGCTACACCTTC; CDR3aa: CASSLDPRAKGYTF
v_gene: TRBV14; len: 14; d_gene: -; abundance: -; j_gene: TRBJ2-4; CDR3nt: TGTGCCAGCAGCCAAGATCTTTCGGAGGACATTCAGTACTTC; CDR3aa: CASSQDLSEDIQYF
v_gene: TRBV5-1; len: 12; d_gene: -; abundance: -; j_gene: TRBJ1-1; CDR3nt: TGCGCCAGCAGTTGGGGGAACACTGAAGCTTTCTTT; CDR3aa: CASSWGNTEAFF
v_gene: TRBV11-3; len: 13; d_gene: -; abundance: -; j_gene: TRBJ2-5; CDR3nt: TGTGCCAGCAGCCTAGGGGTTGGAGAGACCCAGTACTTC; CDR3aa: CASSLGVGETQYF
v_gene: TRBV28; len: 12; d_gene: -; abundance: -; j_gene: TRBJ1-4; CDR3nt: TGTGCCAGCGGGACCTATAATGAAAAACTGTTTTTT; CDR3aa: CASGTYNEKLFF
v_gene: TRBV6-5; len: 15; d_gene: TRBD1; abundance: -; j_gene: TRBJ2-2; CDR3nt: TGTGCCAGCAGCCCACAGGGGACCCCCACCGGGGAGCTGTTTTTT; CDR3aa: CASSPQGTPTGELFF
v_gene: TRBV6-5; len: 15; d_gene: -; abundance: -; j_gene: TRBJ2-2; CDR3nt: TGTGCCAGCAAGAACACAGGGACGGACACCGGGGAGCTGTTTTTT; CDR3aa: CASKNTGTDTGELFF
v_gene: TRBV27; len: 13; d_gene: -; abundance: few; j_gene: TRBJ1-1; CDR3nt: TGTGCCAGCAGCTGGGGGGTGAACACTGAAGCTTTCTTT; CDR3aa: CASSWGVNTEAFF
v_gene: TRBV2; len: 12; d_gene: -; abundance: -; j_gene: TRBJ2-1; CDR3nt: TGTGCCAGCGGGGGGATCCCCCGAGGGCAGTTCTTC; CDR3aa: CASGGIPRGQFF
v_gene: TRBV11-2; len: 16; d_gene: TRBD2; abundance: -; j_gene: TRBJ2-2; CDR3nt: TGTGCCAGCAGCGGAAGACTAGCGGGAGGGCCCGGGGAGCTGTTTTTT; CDR3aa: CASSGRLAGGPGELFF
v_gene: TRBV6-6; len: 12; d_gene: -; abundance: -; j_gene: TRBJ1-1; CDR3nt: TGTGCCAGCAGCACCCAACGAGGAGAAGCTTTCTTT; CDR3aa: CASSTQRGEAFF
v_gene: TRBV15; len: 14; d_gene: TRBD1; abundance: -; j_gene: TRBJ2-5; CDR3nt: TGTGCCACCAGCAGGGACAGGGGGCAAGAGACCCAGTACTTC; CDR3aa: CATSRDRGQETQYF
v_gene: TRBV7-2; len: 16; d_gene: -; abundance: -; j_gene: TRBJ1-5; CDR3nt: TGTGCCAGCAGCTTAGTTGGGGCATCGAGGAATCAGCCCCAGCATTTT; CDR3aa: CASSLVGASRNQPQHF
v_gene: TRBV28; len: 17; d_gene: -; abundance: -; j_gene: TRBJ1-1; CDR3nt: TGTGCCAGCAGTTTACCTGGGGCAGGGACGCAACATGCTGAAGCTTTCTTT; CDR3aa: CASSLPGAGTQHAEAFF
v_gene: TRBV9; len: 12; d_gene: -; abundance: once; j_gene: TRBJ1-3; CDR3nt: TGTGCCAGCAGCGGCTCTGGAAACACCATATATTTT; CDR3aa: CASSGSGNTIYF